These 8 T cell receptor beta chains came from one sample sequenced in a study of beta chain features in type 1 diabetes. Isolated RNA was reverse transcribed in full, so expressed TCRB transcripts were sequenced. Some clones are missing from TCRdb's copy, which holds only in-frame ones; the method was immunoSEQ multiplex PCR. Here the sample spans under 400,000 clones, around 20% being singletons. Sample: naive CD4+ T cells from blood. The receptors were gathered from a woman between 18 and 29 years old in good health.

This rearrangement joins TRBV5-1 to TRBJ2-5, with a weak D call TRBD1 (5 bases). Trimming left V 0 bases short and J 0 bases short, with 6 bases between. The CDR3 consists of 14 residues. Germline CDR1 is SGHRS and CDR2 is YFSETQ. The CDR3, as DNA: TGCGCCAGCAGCTTGGGACAGTACCAAGAGACCCAGTACTTC. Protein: CASSLGQYQETQYF. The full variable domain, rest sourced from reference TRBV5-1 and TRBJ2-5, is KAGVTQTPRYLIKTRGQQVTLSCSPISGHRSVSWYQQTPGQGLQFLFEYFSETQRNKGNFPGRFSGRQFSNSRSEMNVSTLELGDSALYLCASSLGQYQETQYFGPGTRLLVL.

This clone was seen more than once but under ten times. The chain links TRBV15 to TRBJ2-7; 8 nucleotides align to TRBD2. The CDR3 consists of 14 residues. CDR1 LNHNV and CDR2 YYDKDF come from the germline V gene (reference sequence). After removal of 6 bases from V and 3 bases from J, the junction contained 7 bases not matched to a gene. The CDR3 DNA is TGTGCCACCAGTACGATTGGGACTAGCTACGAGCAGTACTTC. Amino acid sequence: CATSTIGTSYEQYF.

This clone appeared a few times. In DNA form, the CDR3 reads TGTGCCACCAGCCCCCGCGGAGGGCTCTACGAGCAGTACTTC. Translated, it gives CATSPRGGLYEQYF. V and J are TRBV15 and TRBJ2-7; D may be TRBD2 (6 bases). The V end was cut by 5 bases, the J end by 3 bases, with 14 bases between. This CDR3 comprises 14 residues. CDR1 and CDR2 (germline): LNHNV, YYDKDF (reference sequence).

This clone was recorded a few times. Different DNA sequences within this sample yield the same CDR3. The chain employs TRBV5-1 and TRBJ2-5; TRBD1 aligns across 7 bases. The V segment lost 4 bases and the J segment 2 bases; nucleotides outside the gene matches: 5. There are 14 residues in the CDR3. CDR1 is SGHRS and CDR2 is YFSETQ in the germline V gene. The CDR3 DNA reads TGCGCCAGCAGCCTCCGGGACAGACAAGAGACCCAGTACTTC. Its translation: CASSLRDRQETQYF.

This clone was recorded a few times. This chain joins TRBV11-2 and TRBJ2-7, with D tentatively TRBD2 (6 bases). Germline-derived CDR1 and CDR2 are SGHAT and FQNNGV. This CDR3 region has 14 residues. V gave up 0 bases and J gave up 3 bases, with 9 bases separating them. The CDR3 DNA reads TGTGCCAGCAGCTTAGACCGGACTAACTACGAGCAGTACTTC. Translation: CASSLDRTNYEQYF.

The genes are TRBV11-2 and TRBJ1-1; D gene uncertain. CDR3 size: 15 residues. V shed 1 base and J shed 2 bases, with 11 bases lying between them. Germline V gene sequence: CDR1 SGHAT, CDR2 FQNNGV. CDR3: CASSLVAGENTEAFF. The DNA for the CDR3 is TGTGCCAGCAGCTTAGTCGCCGGGGAAAACACTGAAGCTTTCTTT.

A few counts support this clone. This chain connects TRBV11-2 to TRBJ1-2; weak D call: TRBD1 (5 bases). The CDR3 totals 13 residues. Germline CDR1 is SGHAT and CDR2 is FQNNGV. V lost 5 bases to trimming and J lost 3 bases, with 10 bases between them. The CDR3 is CASSPGLYYGYTF. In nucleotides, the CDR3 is TGTGCCAGCAGCCCGGGACTGTACTATGGCTACACCTTC. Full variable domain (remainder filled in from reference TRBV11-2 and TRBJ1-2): EAGVAQSPRYKIIEKRQSVAFWCNPISGHATLYWYQQILGQGPKLLIQFQNNGVVDDSQLPKDRFSAERLKGVDSTLKIQPAKLEDSAVYLCASSPGLYYGYTFGSGTRLTVV.

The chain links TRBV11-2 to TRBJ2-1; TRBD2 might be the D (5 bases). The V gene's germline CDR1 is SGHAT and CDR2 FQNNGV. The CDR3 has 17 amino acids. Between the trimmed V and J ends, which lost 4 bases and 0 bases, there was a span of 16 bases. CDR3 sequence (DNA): TGTGCCAGCAGCTCCTGGCGCCGGGGTTACTCCTACAATGAGCAGTTCTTC. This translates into CASSSWRRGYSYNEQFF.